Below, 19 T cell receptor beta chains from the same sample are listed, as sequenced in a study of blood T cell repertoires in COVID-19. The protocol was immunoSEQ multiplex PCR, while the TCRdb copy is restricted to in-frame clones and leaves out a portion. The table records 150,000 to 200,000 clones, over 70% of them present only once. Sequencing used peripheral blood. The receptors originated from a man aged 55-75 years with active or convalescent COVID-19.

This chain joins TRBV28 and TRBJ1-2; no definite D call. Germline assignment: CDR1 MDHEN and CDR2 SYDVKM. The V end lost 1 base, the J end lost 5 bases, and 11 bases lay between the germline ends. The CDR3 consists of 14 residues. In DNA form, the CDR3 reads TGTGCCAGCAGTTTATCAGGAAACGAGTATGGCTACACCTTC. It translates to CASSLSGNEYGYTF.

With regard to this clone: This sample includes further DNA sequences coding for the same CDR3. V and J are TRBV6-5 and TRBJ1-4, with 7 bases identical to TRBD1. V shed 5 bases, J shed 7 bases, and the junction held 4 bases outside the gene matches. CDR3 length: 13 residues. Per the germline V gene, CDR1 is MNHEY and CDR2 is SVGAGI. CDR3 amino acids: CASSRQGSEKLFF. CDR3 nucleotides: TGTGCCAGCAGTCGACAGGGTAGTGAAAAACTGTTTTTT.

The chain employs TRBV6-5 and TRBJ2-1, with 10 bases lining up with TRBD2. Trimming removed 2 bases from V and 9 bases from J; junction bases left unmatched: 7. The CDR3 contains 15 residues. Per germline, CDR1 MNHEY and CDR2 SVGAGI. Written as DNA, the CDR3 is TGTGCCAGCAGTTACGGGCTAGCGGGAGCCCGTGAGCAGTTCTTC. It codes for CASSYGLAGAREQFF.

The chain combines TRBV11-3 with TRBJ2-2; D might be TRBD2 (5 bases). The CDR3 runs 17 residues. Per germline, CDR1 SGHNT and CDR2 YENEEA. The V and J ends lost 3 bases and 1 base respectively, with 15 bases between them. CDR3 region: CASSFDFRGWNTGELFF. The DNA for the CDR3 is TGTGCCAGCAGCTTTGATTTCCGGGGTTGGAACACCGGGGAGCTGTTTTTT. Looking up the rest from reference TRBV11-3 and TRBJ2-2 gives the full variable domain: EAGVVQSPRYKIIEKKQPVAFWCNPISGHNTLYWYLQNLGQGPELLIRYENEEAVDDSQLPKDRFSAERLKGVDSTLKIQPAELGDSAVYLCASSFDFRGWNTGELFFGEGSRLTVL.

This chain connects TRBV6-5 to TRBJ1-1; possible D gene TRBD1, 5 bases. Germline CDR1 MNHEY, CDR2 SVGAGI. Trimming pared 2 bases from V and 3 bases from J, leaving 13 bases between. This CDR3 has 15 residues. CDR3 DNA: TGTGCCAGCAGTTACGAGGCAGGGAGGGACACTGAAGCTTTCTTT. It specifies CASSYEAGRDTEAFF.

The CDR3 here is CASRGSEGVHYGYTF. CDR3 nucleotide sequence: TGTGCCAGCAGGGGATCTGAGGGAGTTCACTATGGCTACACCTTC. This sequence joins TRBV28 and TRBJ1-2; no definite D call. V gave up 6 bases and J gave up 3 bases, with 17 bases separating them. This CDR3 has 15 residues. Germline-derived CDR1 and CDR2 are MDHEN and SYDVKM.

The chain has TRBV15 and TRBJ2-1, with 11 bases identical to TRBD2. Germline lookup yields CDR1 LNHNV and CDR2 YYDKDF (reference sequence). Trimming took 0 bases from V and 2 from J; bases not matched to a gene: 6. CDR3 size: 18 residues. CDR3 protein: CATSRDRGSGRAYNEQFF. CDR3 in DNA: TGTGCCACCAGCAGAGATAGAGGTAGCGGGAGGGCCTACAATGAGCAGTTCTTC.

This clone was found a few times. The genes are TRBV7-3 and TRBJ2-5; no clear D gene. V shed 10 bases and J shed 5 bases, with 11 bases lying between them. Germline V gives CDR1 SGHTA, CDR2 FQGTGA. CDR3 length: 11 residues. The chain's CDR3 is CATMPRETQYF. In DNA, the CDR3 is TGTGCCACTATGCCTAGGGAGACCCAGTACTTC. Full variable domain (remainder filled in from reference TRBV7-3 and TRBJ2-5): GAGVSQTPSNKVTEKGKYVELRCDPISGHTALYWYRQSLGQGPEFLIYFQGTGAADDSGLPNDRFFAVRPEGSVSTLKIQRTERGDSAVYLCATMPRETQYFGPGTRLLVL.

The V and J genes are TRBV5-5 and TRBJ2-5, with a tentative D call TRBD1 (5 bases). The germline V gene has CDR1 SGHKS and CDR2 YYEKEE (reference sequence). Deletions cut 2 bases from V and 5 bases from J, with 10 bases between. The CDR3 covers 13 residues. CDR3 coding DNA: TGTGCCAGCAGCTTAGGGGTATGGGAGACCCAGTACTTC. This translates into CASSLGVWETQYF.

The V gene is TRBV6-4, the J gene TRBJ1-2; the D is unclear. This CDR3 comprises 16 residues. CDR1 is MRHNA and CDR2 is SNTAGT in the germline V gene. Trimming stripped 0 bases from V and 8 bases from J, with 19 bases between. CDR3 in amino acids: CASSDSPGILRQGYTF. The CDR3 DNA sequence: TGTGCCAGCAGTGACTCGCCGGGGATCTTGCGGCAGGGCTACACCTTC.

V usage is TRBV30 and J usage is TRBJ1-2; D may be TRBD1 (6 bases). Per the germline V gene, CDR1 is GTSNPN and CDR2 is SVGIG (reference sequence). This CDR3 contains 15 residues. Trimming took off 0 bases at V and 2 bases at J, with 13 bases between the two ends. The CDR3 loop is CAWSVPGRGNYGYTF. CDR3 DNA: TGTGCCTGGAGTGTCCCCGGGAGGGGGAACTATGGCTACACCTTC.

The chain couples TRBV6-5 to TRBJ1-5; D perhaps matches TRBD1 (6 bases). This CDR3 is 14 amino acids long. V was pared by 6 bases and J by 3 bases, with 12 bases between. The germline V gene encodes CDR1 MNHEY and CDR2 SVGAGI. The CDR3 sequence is CASSGDTFNQPQHF. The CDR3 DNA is TGTGCCAGCAGCGGGGACACCTTCAATCAGCCCCAGCATTTT.

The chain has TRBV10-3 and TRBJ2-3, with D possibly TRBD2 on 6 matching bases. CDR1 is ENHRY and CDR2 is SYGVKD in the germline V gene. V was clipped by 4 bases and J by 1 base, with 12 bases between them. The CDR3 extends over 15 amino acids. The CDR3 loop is CAISGGRIGTDTQYF. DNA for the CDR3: TGTGCCATCAGTGGGGGGAGGATTGGCACAGATACGCAGTATTTT.

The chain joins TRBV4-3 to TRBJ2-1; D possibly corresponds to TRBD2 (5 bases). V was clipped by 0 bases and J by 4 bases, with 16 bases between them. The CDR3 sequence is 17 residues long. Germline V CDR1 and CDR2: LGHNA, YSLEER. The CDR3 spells CASSQDRAAVPYNEQFF. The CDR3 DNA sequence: TGCGCCAGCAGCCAAGATCGGGCAGCGGTCCCTTACAATGAGCAGTTCTTC.

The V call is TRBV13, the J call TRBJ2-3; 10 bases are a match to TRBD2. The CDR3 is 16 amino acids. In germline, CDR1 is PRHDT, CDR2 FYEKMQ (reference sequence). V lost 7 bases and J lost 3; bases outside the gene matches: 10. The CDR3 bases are TGTGCCAGCACCCGATTAACTAGCGGGAAAACAGATACGCAGTATTTT. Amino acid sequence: CASTRLTSGKTDTQYF. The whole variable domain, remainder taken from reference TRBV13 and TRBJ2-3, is AAGVIQSPRHLIKEKRETATLKCYPIPRHDTVYWYQQGPGQDPQFLISFYEKMQSDKGSIPDRFSAQQFSDYHSELNMSSLELGDSALYFCASTRLTSGKTDTQYFGPGTRLTVL.

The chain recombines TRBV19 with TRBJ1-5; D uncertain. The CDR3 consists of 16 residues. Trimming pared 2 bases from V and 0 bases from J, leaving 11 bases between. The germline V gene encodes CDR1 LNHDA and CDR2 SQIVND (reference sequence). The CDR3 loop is CASSILGLYSNQPQHF. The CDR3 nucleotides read TGTGCCAGTAGTATACTAGGACTGTATAGCAATCAGCCCCAGCATTTT.

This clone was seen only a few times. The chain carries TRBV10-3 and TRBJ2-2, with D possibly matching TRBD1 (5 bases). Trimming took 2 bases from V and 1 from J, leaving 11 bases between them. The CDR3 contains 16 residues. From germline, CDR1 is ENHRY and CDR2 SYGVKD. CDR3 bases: TGTGCCATCAGTGAGCACAGGCCAGGGAACACCGGGGAGCTGTTTTTT. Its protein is CAISEHRPGNTGELFF.

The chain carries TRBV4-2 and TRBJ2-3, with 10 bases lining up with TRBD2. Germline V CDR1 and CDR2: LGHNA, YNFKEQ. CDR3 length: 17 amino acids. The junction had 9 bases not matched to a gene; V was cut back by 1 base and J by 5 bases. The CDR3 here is CASSQGGLAGVRDTQYF. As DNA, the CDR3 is TGTGCCAGCAGCCAAGGGGGGCTAGCGGGAGTTAGAGATACGCAGTATTTT.

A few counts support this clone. CDR3 amino acids: CAWSKADHSGTSGRVSTYNEQFF. The CDR3 nucleotides read TGTGCCTGGAGTAAGGCAGATCATTCCGGGACTAGCGGGAGGGTGAGCACCTACAATGAGCAGTTCTTC. The chain links TRBV30 to TRBJ2-1, with 16 bases matching TRBD2. CDR3 length: 23 residues. Germline assignment: CDR1 GTSNPN and CDR2 SVGIG (reference sequence). V dropped 2 bases and J dropped 2; count of bases not matched to a gene: 21.